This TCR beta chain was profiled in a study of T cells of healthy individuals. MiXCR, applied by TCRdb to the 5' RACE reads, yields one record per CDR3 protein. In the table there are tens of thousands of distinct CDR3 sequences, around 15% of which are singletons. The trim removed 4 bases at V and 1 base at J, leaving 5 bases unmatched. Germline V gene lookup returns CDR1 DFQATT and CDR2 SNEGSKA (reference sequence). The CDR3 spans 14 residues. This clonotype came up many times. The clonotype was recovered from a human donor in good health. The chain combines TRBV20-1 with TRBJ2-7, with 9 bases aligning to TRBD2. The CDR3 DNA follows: TGCAGTGCTACGGGCGGGAGGGGGTCCTACGAGCAGTACTTC. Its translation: CSATGGRGSYEQYF.